Presented here are 10 T cell receptor beta chains from one specimen sequenced in a study of T cell repertoires in cytomegalovirus infection. TCRdb reprocessed the reads with MiXCR, giving one entry per CDR3 protein. The top ten hold around 2.7% of the sample, which has 200,000 or so distinct CDR3 sequences, approximately 19% seen once. The sample taken for sequencing was PBMCs. The receptors were sampled from a human donor in good health (CMV status not recorded). Some clones in this sample may be carry-over from other donors' samples.

This chain uses TRBV4-1 with TRBJ2-2; 10 bases line up with TRBD2. V dropped 4 bases and J dropped 4; count of bases not matched to a gene: 9. The CDR3 runs 17 residues. Germline-derived CDR1 and CDR2 are MGHRA and YSYEKL. The CDR3 reads CASSLHYVAGGTGELFF. The CDR3 nucleotides read TGCGCCAGCAGCCTCCACTACGTAGCGGGGGGCACCGGGGAGCTGTTTTTT.

This clonotype was detected many times. The chain joins TRBV28 to TRBJ1-2; 9 nucleotides agree with TRBD1. Germline V gives CDR1 MDHEN, CDR2 SYDVKM. Trimming at V came to 2 bases and at J to 3 bases, leaving 10 bases not matched to a gene. The CDR3 contains 17 residues. CDR3 residues: CASSLVNRGQPDYGYTF. CDR3 nucleotide sequence: TGTGCCAGCAGTTTAGTGAACAGGGGGCAGCCCGACTATGGCTACACCTTC.

This clonotype was detected only a few times. The J gene is TRBJ2-7, the V gene TRBV4-1; D uncertain. From germline, CDR1 is MGHRA and CDR2 YSYEKL. Trimming cost V 0 bases and J 1 base, with 7 bases left between them. This CDR3 is 14 amino acids long. Written as DNA, the CDR3 is TGCGCCAGCAGCCAAGACCGGGTGTCCTACGAGCAGTACTTC. Its protein product is CASSQDRVSYEQYF.

The chain has TRBV20-1 and TRBJ2-7; D is undetermined. Germline CDR1 is DFQATT and CDR2 is SNEGSKA (reference sequence). Trimming removed 6 bases at V and 5 bases at J, with 8 bases between. The CDR3 runs 10 residues. The CDR3, as DNA: TGCAGTGCCCGGCGGAACGAGCAGTACTTC. This encodes CSARRNEQYF.

This clonotype was seen a handful of times. The V gene is TRBV29-1, the J gene TRBJ2-1; 9 bases match TRBD1. This CDR3 comprises 15 residues. Germline V lookup: CDR1 SQVTM, CDR2 ANQGSEA. Trimming at V came to 3 bases and at J to 5 bases, leaving 8 bases not matched to a gene. The CDR3 is CSVESWDREDNEQFF. CDR3 bases: TGCAGCGTTGAGTCCTGGGACAGGGAAGACAATGAGCAGTTCTTC.

The chain couples TRBV10-3 to TRBJ1-1; TRBD1 matches at 10 bases. This CDR3 is 16 amino acids long. The ends lost 4 bases at V and 3 bases at J; junction bases unmatched: 8. The germline V gene has CDR1 ENHRY and CDR2 SYGVKD. CDR3 DNA: TGTGCCATCAGTGGGGGGACAGGGGTTATAGACACTGAAGCTTTCTTT. Translation gives CAISGGTGVIDTEAFF.

This clonotype was seen at least ten times. This rearrangement joins TRBV7-2 to TRBJ1-5, with a tentative D call TRBD1 (5 bases). CDR3 length: 14 residues. The germline V gene has CDR1 SGHTA and CDR2 FQGNSA. With 5 bases removed from V and 5 bases from J, the gap between germline ends came to 13 bases. The DNA of the CDR3 is TGTGCCAGCAGCCAGGCAGGGATCCATCAGCCCCAGCATTTT. The encoded protein is CASSQAGIHQPQHF.

J is TRBJ1-1 and V is TRBV5-1, with 8 nucleotides matching TRBD1. This CDR3 is built from 14 residues. Per the germline V gene, CDR1 is SGHRS and CDR2 is YFSETQ. V was pared by 7 bases and J by 3 bases, with 8 bases of the junction left unmatched. The CDR3 DNA is TGCGCCAGCGCAGATACAGGGGGGGACACTGAAGCTTTCTTT. Translated, it gives CASADTGGDTEAFF.

The chain couples TRBV19 to TRBJ1-5; D perhaps matches TRBD1 (5 bases). Germline CDR1 LNHDA, CDR2 SQIVND (reference sequence). V lost 9 bases and J lost 6, with 12 bases in between. The CDR3 has 12 residues. CDR3 DNA sequence: TGTGCCAGCCGAGATGGGGGTCAGCCCCAGCATTTT. Translating gives CASRDGGQPQHF.

CDR3 loop: CSVGRGGSMNTEAFF. For the CDR3, the DNA is TGCAGCGTTGGGCGTGGGGGGAGCATGAACACTGAAGCTTTCTTT. The chain employs TRBV29-1 and TRBJ1-1; D perhaps matches TRBD1 (5 bases). V lost 4 bases and J 0 bases, leaving 15 bases between the germline ends. CDR3 size: 15 residues. Germline V gives CDR1 SQVTM, CDR2 ANQGSEA.